These T cell receptor beta chains were read from a single sample in a study of OX40 agonist ivuxolimab in advanced cancers. This table comes from immunoSEQ multiplex PCR, and its TCRdb copy is limited to in-frame clones, with some not included. Of tens of thousands of clones listed, roughly nine tenths were seen once; the top ten hold about 0.63%. The material was CD4+ or CD8+ T cells sorted from blood, obtained in a trial of the OX40 agonist ivuxolimab. The source is an adult with an advanced solid tumor such as melanoma, head and neck, liver or kidney cancer. The CDR3 runs from the conserved cysteine through the conserved F or W. Each record gives: CDR3 protein, V gene, D gene, J gene, clone size. A D gene is named only where the DNA matches it firmly. Clone sizes are given selectively: once, few, many, or a class where the clone is expanded.

cdr3_aa: CASSFLSGGVRGYTF
v_call: TRBV28
d_call: TRBD1
j_call: TRBJ1-2
clone_size: once

cdr3_aa: CASTPGGGIRYEQYF
v_call: TRBV10-2
d_call: -
j_call: TRBJ2-7
clone_size: -

cdr3_aa: CASSLDERGKLFF
v_call: TRBV11-3
d_call: -
j_call: TRBJ1-4
clone_size: -

cdr3_aa: CASSQDRNTEAFF
v_call: TRBV4-1
d_call: -
j_call: TRBJ1-1
clone_size: -

cdr3_aa: CSVEAPWRGNEQFF
v_call: TRBV29-1
d_call: -
j_call: TRBJ2-1
clone_size: -

cdr3_aa: CASSGPGQGANEKLFF
v_call: TRBV2
d_call: TRBD1
j_call: TRBJ1-4
clone_size: -

cdr3_aa: CASSLEALYNEQFF
v_call: TRBV5-1
d_call: -
j_call: TRBJ2-1
clone_size: -

cdr3_aa: CASKGSGGEQYF
v_call: TRBV6-5
d_call: TRBD1
j_call: TRBJ2-7
clone_size: -

cdr3_aa: CASRSRQGASCDEQFF
v_call: TRBV12-2
d_call: -
j_call: TRBJ2-1
clone_size: -

cdr3_aa: CASSSSGPKRTSSYEQYF
v_call: TRBV11-3
d_call: -
j_call: TRBJ2-7
clone_size: -

cdr3_aa: CASSLTGSHEQYF
v_call: TRBV7-3
d_call: -
j_call: TRBJ2-7
clone_size: -

cdr3_aa: CATSRGVSYNEQFF
v_call: TRBV14
d_call: -
j_call: TRBJ2-1
clone_size: -

cdr3_aa: CASSVEASGKQFF
v_call: TRBV9
d_call: TRBD2
j_call: TRBJ2-1
clone_size: once

cdr3_aa: CAGSTAQETQYF
v_call: TRBV30
d_call: -
j_call: TRBJ2-5
clone_size: -

cdr3_aa: CASSQLLGDTQYF
v_call: TRBV7-8
d_call: -
j_call: TRBJ2-3
clone_size: -

cdr3_aa: CATGQDTEAFF
v_call: TRBV10-3
d_call: TRBD1
j_call: TRBJ1-1
clone_size: -

cdr3_aa: CASSLGLAGEPDTQYF
v_call: TRBV5-1
d_call: TRBD2
j_call: TRBJ2-3
clone_size: -

cdr3_aa: CASSLSSGSIYNEQFF
v_call: TRBV5-4
d_call: TRBD2
j_call: TRBJ2-1
clone_size: -

cdr3_aa: CASSTGTEQFF
v_call: TRBV21-1
d_call: -
j_call: TRBJ2-1
clone_size: -

cdr3_aa: CASSIGPKDTQYF
v_call: TRBV9
d_call: -
j_call: TRBJ2-3
clone_size: -

cdr3_aa: CASSRTSGSSEQYF
v_call: TRBV28
d_call: TRBD2
j_call: TRBJ2-7
clone_size: -

cdr3_aa: CASITSGSYEQYF
v_call: TRBV21-1
d_call: -
j_call: TRBJ2-7
clone_size: -

cdr3_aa: CASRQGEKLFF
v_call: TRBV19
d_call: -
j_call: TRBJ1-4
clone_size: -

cdr3_aa: CASSITGGGITEAFF
v_call: TRBV19
d_call: -
j_call: TRBJ1-1
clone_size: -

cdr3_aa: CASSTAGGPADTQYF
v_call: TRBV18
d_call: TRBD2
j_call: TRBJ2-3
clone_size: -

cdr3_aa: CASSVRVHTEAFF
v_call: TRBV6-1
d_call: -
j_call: TRBJ1-1
clone_size: -

cdr3_aa: CASSVGLAGGPGALFF
v_call: TRBV9
d_call: TRBD2
j_call: TRBJ2-1
clone_size: few

cdr3_aa: CASSPPAQANYGYTF
v_call: TRBV18
d_call: -
j_call: TRBJ1-2
clone_size: -

cdr3_aa: CAVKGDTEAFF
v_call: TRBV28
d_call: -
j_call: TRBJ1-1
clone_size: -

cdr3_aa: CASRNWGGTDSYEQYF
v_call: TRBV2
d_call: -
j_call: TRBJ2-7
clone_size: -

cdr3_aa: CASSLMGDRGGGYTF
v_call: TRBV7-9
d_call: TRBD1
j_call: TRBJ1-2
clone_size: -

cdr3_aa: CASIISSYRGELFF
v_call: TRBV6-1
d_call: -
j_call: TRBJ2-2
clone_size: -

cdr3_aa: CAWSVKKGNEKLFF
v_call: TRBV30
d_call: -
j_call: TRBJ1-4
clone_size: few

cdr3_aa: CSATDGYGYTF
v_call: TRBV29-1
d_call: -
j_call: TRBJ1-2
clone_size: -

cdr3_aa: CASATTVNTEAFF
v_call: TRBV19
d_call: -
j_call: TRBJ1-1
clone_size: -

cdr3_aa: CASSEGGDNTEAFF
v_call: TRBV2
d_call: -
j_call: TRBJ1-1
clone_size: -

cdr3_aa: CASSTVHRGRGYEQYF
v_call: TRBV28
d_call: TRBD1
j_call: TRBJ2-7
clone_size: -

cdr3_aa: CASSPGDSHQPQHF
v_call: TRBV5-1
d_call: TRBD1
j_call: TRBJ1-5
clone_size: -

cdr3_aa: CASSLKSSSVSTEAFF
v_call: TRBV28
d_call: -
j_call: TRBJ1-1
clone_size: -

cdr3_aa: CASSQTSGTTYQETQYF
v_call: TRBV28
d_call: TRBD2
j_call: TRBJ2-5
clone_size: -

cdr3_aa: CASSEEYGYTF
v_call: TRBV2
d_call: -
j_call: TRBJ1-2
clone_size: -

cdr3_aa: CASPFNQPQHF
v_call: TRBV6-4
d_call: -
j_call: TRBJ1-5
clone_size: -

cdr3_aa: CASSSTSGRSYNEQFF
v_call: TRBV11-2
d_call: TRBD2
j_call: TRBJ2-1
clone_size: -

cdr3_aa: CAWSLGGEETQYF
v_call: TRBV30
d_call: TRBD2
j_call: TRBJ2-5
clone_size: -

cdr3_aa: CASSLGSGRTGELFF
v_call: TRBV27
d_call: TRBD2
j_call: TRBJ2-2
clone_size: -

cdr3_aa: CASSPTGEETQYF
v_call: TRBV5-1
d_call: TRBD1
j_call: TRBJ2-5
clone_size: -

cdr3_aa: CASSLVQGPTGELFF
v_call: TRBV7-8
d_call: -
j_call: TRBJ2-2
clone_size: -

cdr3_aa: CASSPFGLQNTEAFF
v_call: TRBV18
d_call: -
j_call: TRBJ1-1
clone_size: -

cdr3_aa: CASSGTGSSYNEQFF
v_call: TRBV19
d_call: TRBD1
j_call: TRBJ2-1
clone_size: -

cdr3_aa: CATSYLNYGYTF
v_call: TRBV28
d_call: -
j_call: TRBJ1-2
clone_size: -